This T cell receptor beta chain came from a study of cytomegalovirus exposure and HLA in healthy donors. Study-level points and caveats: DRB1 had the most TCR associations and HLA-C the fewest, a later analysis found, with rates varying by HLA locus.

In regard to this clone: Its matching antigen is unknown.

Nominally healthy donors were sampled, though unrecorded immune exposures were likely. Use of 60 Vbeta and 13 Jbeta primers characterized the PCR. This table comes from immunoSEQ multiplex PCR, and its TCRdb copy is limited to in-frame clones, with some not included. The sample carries roughly 190,000 clones, over 80% recorded once. The source material was PBMCs. This TCR was sampled from a man in his forties in good health and CMV-seropositive.

CDR3 DNA sequence: TGTGCCAGCAGCCAAACAAGCGGGGGGGCGAAGAATGAGCAGTTCTTC. Translated: CASSQTSGGAKNEQFF. This chain uses TRBV7-2 with TRBJ2-1; TRBD2 aligns across 10 bases. V lost 5 bases to trimming and J lost 7 bases; unmatched junction nucleotides: 11. From germline, CDR1 is SGHTA and CDR2 FQGNSA. The CDR3 is 16 residues long. The whole variable domain, remainder taken from reference TRBV7-2 and TRBJ2-1, is GAGVSQSPSNKVTEKGKDVELRCDPISGHTALYWYRQSLGQGLEFLIYFQGNSAPDKSGLPSDRFSAERTGGSVSTLTIQRTQQEDSAVYLCASSQTSGGAKNEQFFGPGTRLTVL.